The clone carrying this T cell receptor (beta chain) was detected only a few times. This sample is drawn from a study of T-cell reconstitution after alpha-beta-depleted transplantation in children. CDR1 and CDR2 (germline): SNHLY, FYNNEI. The CDR3 is 14 residues long. The V end was cut by 1 base, the J end by 3 bases, with 9 bases between. Preparation of the TCRbeta library was carried out with unique molecular identifiers. TCRdb recomputed calls from the PCR reads with MiXCR, one row per CDR3 protein. Altogether approximately 400,000 distinct CDR3 sequences are present, around 16% being singletons, with the ten largest covering just under 30%.

This chain uses TRBV2 with TRBJ2-5; D gene uncertain. The receptor was isolated from a boy under two years old who had a stem cell transplant for Wiskott-Aldrich syndrome, so the T cells may come from the graft donor. Sequencing used PBMCs, mostly from graft donor cells, obtained 360 days after TCRalphabeta/CD19-depleted stem cell transplant. Here the CDR3 reads CASSEDRHKETQYF. The DNA of the CDR3 is TGTGCCAGCAGTGAAGATCGACACAAAGAGACCCAGTACTTC.